This passage covers 30 T cell receptor beta chains from one sample sequenced in a study of blood T cell repertoires in COVID-19. Repertoires were generated with immunoSEQ multiplex PCR, while TCRdb's copy carries only in-frame clones and drops some. Of over 45,000 clones listed, roughly four fifths are singletons. The sample was peripheral blood. These receptor sequences come from a man aged 40-55 years with acute or convalescent COVID-19.

This chain joins TRBV7-9 and TRBJ1-2; the match to TRBD1 covers 9 bases. Germline lookup yields CDR1 SEHNR and CDR2 FQNEAQ (reference sequence). The J segment lost 2 bases and the V segment lost 5 bases, leaving 3 bases of the junction unmatched. The CDR3 length is 14 residues. The CDR3 reads CASSVTGGNYGYTF. The DNA of the CDR3 is TGTGCCAGCAGCGTCACAGGGGGCAACTATGGCTACACCTTC.

The chain carries TRBV18 and TRBJ1-1; TRBD1 agrees at 8 bases. The junction had 9 bases not matched to a gene; V was cut back by 6 bases and J by 3 bases. Germline V gives CDR1 KGHSH, CDR2 LQKENI. The CDR3 is 15 residues long. CDR3 in DNA: TGTGCCAGCTCTCCGGGACAGGTATATTACACTGAAGCTTTCTTT. Its translation is CASSPGQVYYTEAFF.

The chain links TRBV23-1 to TRBJ2-2, with a possible D match to TRBD2 (7 bases). TRBV23-1 is known as an ORF, though its function is uncertain. Trimming cost V 2 bases and J 7 bases, with 20 bases left between them. CDR3 length equals 17 residues. The CDR3 DNA reads as TGCGCCAGCAGTCAAAGGGAGGGGGAAAAAAGAAGCGGGGAGCTGTTTTTT. Its protein is CASSQREGEKRSGELFF.

The chain joins TRBV19 to TRBJ1-3, with D possibly matching TRBD1 (5 bases). Germline V gene data show CDR1 as LNHDA and CDR2 as SQIVND (reference sequence). This CDR3 is built from 16 residues. Trimming removed 5 bases from V and 0 bases from J, with 14 bases in between. CDR3 residues: CASSHLGGRSGNTIYF. CDR3 in DNA: TGTGCCAGTAGTCACCTGGGGGGTCGCTCTGGAAACACCATATATTTT.

This sequence joins TRBV19 and TRBJ1-2; unclear D gene. V lost 5 bases, J lost 1 base, and 14 bases lay in between. Germline V gene lookup returns CDR1 LNHDA and CDR2 SQIVND (reference sequence). This CDR3 region has 15 residues. CDR3 in DNA: TGTGCCAGTAGTTCGGGGTTTACTTATAACTATGGCTACACCTTC. It codes for CASSSGFTYNYGYTF. Full variable domain (missing parts from reference TRBV19 and TRBJ1-2): DGGITQSPKYLFRKEGQNVTLSCEQNLNHDAMYWYRQDPGQGLRLIYYSQIVNDFQKGDIAEGYSVSREKKESFPLTVTSAQKNPTAFYLCASSSGFTYNYGYTFGSGTRLTVV.

The rearrangement uses TRBV5-1 and TRBJ1-1; 8 nucleotides agree with TRBD1. This CDR3 contains 17 residues. With 2 bases clipped from V and 5 bases from J, the junction kept 14 bases outside the gene matches. Germline-derived CDR1 and CDR2 are SGHRS and YFSETQ. The CDR3 protein is CASSFRQGTYGGTEAFF. The CDR3 coding sequence is TGCGCCAGCAGCTTCCGACAGGGGACATATGGAGGAACTGAAGCTTTCTTT.

This chain uses TRBV29-1 with TRBJ2-1; no clear D gene. The CDR3 is made up of 10 amino acids. The V end was cut by 6 bases, the J end by 7 bases, with 7 bases between. Germline assignment: CDR1 SQVTM and CDR2 ANQGSEA. CDR3 protein: CSVVLNEQFF. DNA of the CDR3: TGCAGCGTCGTTTTGAATGAGCAGTTCTTC.

The chain combines TRBV10-3 with TRBJ1-1; D is possibly TRBD1 (5 bases). Germline CDR1 reads ENHRY; CDR2 reads SYGVKD. Trimming stripped 6 bases from V and 1 base from J, with 9 bases between. The CDR3 is made up of 13 amino acids. In DNA form, the CDR3 reads TGTGCCATCAGGGCTACAGGGAACACTGAAGCTTTCTTT. Translating it yields CAIRATGNTEAFF.

The V gene is TRBV7-2, the J gene TRBJ1-2, with D possibly matching TRBD1 (6 bases). CDR1 and CDR2 from the germline V gene are SGHTA and FQGNSA. This CDR3 has 12 amino acids. The V end was cut by 2 bases, the J end by 8 bases, with 9 bases between. This CDR3 is CASSLIRGGYTF. CDR3 coding DNA: TGTGCCAGCAGCTTAATCAGGGGAGGCTACACCTTC.

The rearrangement uses TRBV27 and TRBJ1-6; perhaps TRBD1 as D (5 bases). From germline, CDR1 is MNHEY and CDR2 SMNVEV (reference sequence). V lost 5 bases and J lost 2, with 16 bases in between. The CDR3 runs 17 residues. CDR3 region: CASSIRGSGAYNSPLHF. The CDR3 DNA follows: TGTGCCAGCAGTATCCGGGGGTCCGGGGCCTATAATTCACCCCTCCACTTT.

In its sample, this clone was seen a few times. The rearrangement uses TRBV6-5 and TRBJ1-1, with D hard to call. Germline CDR1 and CDR2: MNHEY and SVGAGI. This CDR3 is built from 15 residues. Trimming pared 0 bases from V and 1 base from J, leaving 9 bases between. The CDR3 sequence is CASSYSVRGNTEAFF. DNA for the CDR3: TGTGCCAGCAGTTACTCCGTACGGGGGAACACTGAAGCTTTCTTT.

The DNA for the CDR3 is TGTGCCAGTAGTATCATTTTCACAAGAAAGAACTACGAGCAGTACTTC. It is translated as CASSIIFTRKNYEQYF. The chain employs TRBV19 and TRBJ2-7, with D unclear. The V gene lost 3 bases and the J gene lost 3 bases, with 18 bases spanning the gap. The CDR3 runs 16 residues. The germline V gene has CDR1 LNHDA and CDR2 SQIVND (reference sequence).

This clone was recorded only once. This chain links TRBV10-3 with TRBJ1-1, with D possibly matching TRBD1 (6 bases). Trimming took 2 bases from V and 5 from J, leaving 12 bases between them. This CDR3 spans 14 amino acids. Looked up from germline, CDR1 is ENHRY and CDR2 is SYGVKD. The CDR3 is CAISEVGARTEAFF. As DNA, the CDR3 is TGTGCCATCAGTGAGGTGGGGGCTCGAACTGAAGCTTTCTTT.

The J gene is TRBJ1-3, the V gene TRBV10-3; 8 bases map to TRBD1. This CDR3 comprises 13 residues. The ends lost 9 bases at V and 2 bases at J; junction bases unmatched: 3. Germline CDR1 and CDR2: ENHRY and SYGVKD. CDR3 sequence reads: CAIQTGAGNTIYF. The CDR3 DNA reads TGTGCCATTCAGACAGGGGCTGGAAACACCATATATTTT.

This clone has a handful of counts. The chain carries TRBV4-3 and TRBJ2-1, with D possibly matching TRBD1 (5 bases). Germline assignment: CDR1 LGHNA and CDR2 YSLEER. CDR3 length: 15 residues. Deletions cut 0 bases from V and 9 bases from J, with 15 bases between. Written as DNA, the CDR3 is TGCGCCAGCAGCCAAGATGTGGCAGGGCAGGGTGAGCAGTTCTTC. Translated, it gives CASSQDVAGQGEQFF.

V usage is TRBV7-2 and J usage is TRBJ2-5; D is possibly TRBD1 (5 bases). Germline assignment: CDR1 SGHTA and CDR2 FQGNSA. The CDR3 has 13 residues. With 5 bases removed from V and 3 bases from J, the gap between germline ends came to 10 bases. The CDR3 DNA is TGTGCCAGCAGCAAAAACAGGAAAGAGACCCAGTACTTC. It codes for CASSKNRKETQYF.

This clone was seen a few times. The CDR3 is CASSPYLISTDTQYF. The DNA for the CDR3 is TGTGCCAGCAGCCCCTATCTGATCTCCACAGATACGCAGTATTTT. This chain joins TRBV7-2 and TRBJ2-3; D remains ambiguous. Trimming shortened V by 5 bases and J by 2 bases, and 14 bases separated the two germline ends. Per the germline V gene, CDR1 is SGHTA and CDR2 is FQGNSA. The CDR3 extends over 15 amino acids.

The chain recombines TRBV2 with TRBJ1-3; weak D call: TRBD1 (5 bases). Germline V gene lookup returns CDR1 SNHLY and CDR2 FYNNEI. V dropped 8 bases and J dropped 7 bases, with 12 bases sitting between them. This CDR3 contains 12 residues. Written as DNA, the CDR3 is TGTGCCAGCGCGGCCCAGGGTAACACCATATATTTT. Translating gives CASAAQGNTIYF.

J is TRBJ2-2 and V is TRBV27, with 7 bases aligning to TRBD1. The CDR3 contains 15 residues. In germline, CDR1 is MNHEY, CDR2 SMNVEV (reference sequence). The ends lost 5 bases at V and 3 bases at J; junction bases unmatched: 6. DNA for the CDR3: TGTGCCAGCAGTACGGACAGGTGGGACACCGGGGAGCTGTTTTTT. This gives the protein CASSTDRWDTGELFF.

The genes are TRBV5-4 and TRBJ2-5, with 10 bases that match TRBD2. Germline-derived CDR1 and CDR2 are SGHNT and YYREEE (reference sequence). This CDR3 spans 15 amino acids. Trimming removed 4 bases from V and 6 bases from J; junction bases left unmatched: 9. CDR3 DNA sequence: TGTGCCAGCAGCCCGAGCGGGGGGGCTTTTAAGACCCAGTACTTC. As protein: CASSPSGGAFKTQYF.

The gene calls are TRBV11-2 and TRBJ2-1; D perhaps matches TRBD1 (7 bases). Trimming left V 4 bases short and J 10 bases short, with 17 bases between. Germline CDR1 SGHAT, CDR2 FQNNGV. The CDR3 spans 14 residues. Here the CDR3 reads CASSSVRGVTEQFF. The CDR3 DNA is TGTGCCAGCAGCTCGGTCAGGGGGGTCACCGAGCAGTTCTTC.

This clone appeared a single time. The chain couples TRBV9 to TRBJ2-2; weak D call: TRBD2 (6 bases). The CDR3 consists of 14 residues. The V end lost 4 bases, the J end lost 6 bases, and 13 bases lay between the germline ends. The germline V gene encodes CDR1 SGDLS and CDR2 YYNGEE. Here the CDR3 reads CASSPGGLAGELFF. CDR3 in DNA: TGTGCCAGCAGCCCCGGGGGACTGGCCGGGGAGCTGTTTTTT.

The DNA for the CDR3 is TGCAGCGTGACCGGGACTAGCGGGGGGGTGGATACGCAGTATTTT. Amino acids: CSVTGTSGGVDTQYF. The rearrangement links TRBV29-1 to TRBJ2-3, with 16 bases lining up with TRBD2. CDR1 and CDR2 (germline): SQVTM, ANQGSEA. CDR3 length: 15 amino acids. V lost 6 bases and J lost 6; bases outside the gene matches: 6.

The CDR3 nucleotides are TGTGCCAGCAGTTACTCCGCGACAGGCTATGGCTACACCTTC. It specifies CASSYSATGYGYTF. The V call is TRBV6-5, the J call TRBJ1-2, with a weak D call TRBD1 (6 bases). V was clipped by 0 bases and J by 4 bases, with 9 bases between them. Looked up from germline, CDR1 is MNHEY and CDR2 is SVGAGI. The length of the CDR3 is 14 residues.

The J gene is TRBJ1-1, the V gene TRBV5-4, with TRBD1 matching 9 bases. This CDR3 is built from 16 residues. V dropped 5 bases and J dropped 11; count of bases not matched to a gene: 19. Germline V CDR1 and CDR2: SGHNT, YYREEE (reference sequence). CDR3 nucleotides: TGTGCCAGCAGTCGCGCCGCCCGAGACAGGGGGAATGAGGCTTTCTTT. Residues: CASSRAARDRGNEAFF.

The J gene is TRBJ1-6, the V gene TRBV28; D is perhaps TRBD1 (5 bases). CDR1 and CDR2 (germline): MDHEN, SYDVKM. This CDR3 has 15 residues. Trimming took off 5 bases at V and 3 bases at J, with 11 bases between the two ends. The CDR3 nucleotides are TGTGCCAGCAGTGGGGCAAGGGGCTATAATTCACCCCTCCACTTT. Translating gives CASSGARGYNSPLHF.

CDR3 bases: TGTGCCAGCAGGAGAGCGGGGGGGCAAGAGACCCAGTACTTC. This translates into CASRRAGGQETQYF. This rearrangement joins TRBV7-9 to TRBJ2-5; 10 bases map to TRBD2. The CDR3 consists of 14 residues. V trimming: 6 bases; J trimming: 2 bases; junction bases outside the gene matches: 3. Looked up from germline, CDR1 is SEHNR and CDR2 is FQNEAQ (reference sequence).

CDR3 residues: CASSSPGTITQYF. The CDR3 DNA reads TGTGCCAGCAGTTCGCCTGGGACAATTACCCAGTACTTC. The J gene is TRBJ2-5, the V gene TRBV11-2; D is possibly TRBD1 (6 bases). V lost 6 bases and J 8 bases, leaving 16 bases between the germline ends. The CDR3 has 13 amino acids. Germline CDR1 SGHAT, CDR2 FQNNGV.

The V gene is TRBV5-1, the J gene TRBJ2-1; 7 bases align to TRBD2. V dropped 0 bases and J dropped 4; count of bases not matched to a gene: 7. Germline CDR1 reads SGHRS; CDR2 reads YFSETQ. This CDR3 comprises 16 residues. The CDR3 sequence: CASSLAAAGSYNEQFF. Written as DNA, the CDR3 is TGCGCCAGCAGCTTGGCCGCAGCGGGGAGTTACAATGAGCAGTTCTTC.

The chain is built from TRBV30 and TRBJ1-5; no reliable D call. CDR3 size: 13 residues. Trimming stripped 4 bases from V and 1 base from J, with 8 bases between. The germline gives CDR1 GTSNPN, CDR2 SVGIG (reference sequence). DNA for the CDR3: TGTGCCTGGACTCGTTCGAGCAATCAGCCCCAGCATTTT. As protein: CAWTRSSNQPQHF.